This T cell receptor beta chain was found in a study of breast tumors, draining lymph nodes, adjacent tissues. The study's findings and limits: Tumor T cell lymph node origin was a supported hypothesis, not proven. Findings are consistent with lymph node origin and intratumoral expansion of most tumor T cells. Tumor and nontumor repertoires were significantly more similar in luminal-like than in basal-like breast cancer. Tumor repertoires ranked between lymph nodes and nontumor tissue in diversity, with V and J gene preferences.

This clonotype appeared many times. The antigen remains unidentified. Each CDR3 protein gets one entry after TCRdb re-called the multiplex PCR reads with MiXCR. Among tens of thousands of distinct CDR3 sequences, around 29% were seen once, and the ten largest hold 7.5% to 10%. Germline-derived CDR1 and CDR2 are MNHEY and SVGEGT. This CDR3 has 12 residues. Trimming at V came to 9 bases and at J to 8 bases, leaving 3 bases not matched to a gene. Samples came from axillary lymph nodes draining the breast cancer. This clonotype was obtained from a female donor with breast cancer. Some clones in this sample may be carry-over from other donors' samples. The V gene is TRBV6-2 or TRBV6-3, the J gene TRBJ2-1, with 11 bases lining up with TRBD2. The sequenced sample was axillary lymph node tissue. In DNA form, the CDR3 reads TGTGCCAGTAAGACTAGCGGGGATGAGCAGTTCTTC. Translating gives CASKTSGDEQFF.